This T cell receptor beta chain is from a study of blood T cell repertoires in COVID-19. Repertoires were generated with immunoSEQ multiplex PCR, while TCRdb's copy carries only in-frame clones and drops some. This sample yields approximately 360,000 clones, of which roughly 90% are seen a single time; around 1.2% belongs to the top ten. The CDR3 sequence is 14 residues long. The germline V gene has CDR1 MNHEY and CDR2 SVGAGI. V was pared by 5 bases and J by 4 bases, with 2 bases of the junction left unmatched. Only one count was recorded for this clone. V and J are TRBV6-5 and TRBJ1-2; 12 bases are a match to TRBD1. The sequence derives from a man aged 40-50 years with acute or convalescent COVID-19. Sequenced material: peripheral blood. The CDR3 coding sequence is TGTGCCAGCAGTACGGGACAGGGGGCCTATGGCTACACCTTC. Residues: CASSTGQGAYGYTF.